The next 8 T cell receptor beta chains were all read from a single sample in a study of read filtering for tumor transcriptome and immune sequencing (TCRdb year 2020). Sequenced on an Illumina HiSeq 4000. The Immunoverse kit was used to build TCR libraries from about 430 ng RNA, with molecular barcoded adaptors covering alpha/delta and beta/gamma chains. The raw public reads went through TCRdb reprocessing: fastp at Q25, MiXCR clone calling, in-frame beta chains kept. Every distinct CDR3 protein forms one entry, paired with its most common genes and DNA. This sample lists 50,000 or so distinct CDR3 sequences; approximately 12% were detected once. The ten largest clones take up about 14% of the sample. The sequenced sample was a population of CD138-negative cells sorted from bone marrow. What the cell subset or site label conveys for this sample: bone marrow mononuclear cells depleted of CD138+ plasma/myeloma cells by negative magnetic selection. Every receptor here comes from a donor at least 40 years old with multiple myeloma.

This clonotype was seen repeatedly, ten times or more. The CDR3 sequence: CASSWGQGARSEQFF. In DNA, the CDR3 is TGTGCCAGCAGTTGGGGGCAGGGGGCGCGAAGTGAGCAGTTCTTC. The J gene is TRBJ2-1, the V gene TRBV6-5; TRBD1 agrees at 8 bases. Germline CDR1 reads MNHEY; CDR2 reads SVGAGI. The CDR3 loop spans 15 amino acids. The V gene end was trimmed by 4 bases and the J gene end by 9 bases; junction bases not matched to a gene: 11.

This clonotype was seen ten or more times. CDR3 sequence (DNA): TGCAGCGCCAACGGGCTGTCGAACACCGGGGAGCTGTTTTTT. It encodes CSANGLSNTGELFF. The chain couples TRBV29-1 to TRBJ2-2, with D uncertain. This CDR3 is built from 14 residues. Germline CDR1 SQVTM, CDR2 ANQGSEA. The V and J ends lost 7 bases and 0 bases respectively, with 12 bases between them.

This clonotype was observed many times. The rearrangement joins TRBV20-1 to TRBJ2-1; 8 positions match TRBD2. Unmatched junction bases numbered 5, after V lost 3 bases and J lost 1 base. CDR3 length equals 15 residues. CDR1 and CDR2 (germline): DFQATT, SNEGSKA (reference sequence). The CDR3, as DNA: TGCAGTGCTAGTGTTCTAGCGGGTTCCTACAATGAGCAGTTCTTC. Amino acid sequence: CSASVLAGSYNEQFF.

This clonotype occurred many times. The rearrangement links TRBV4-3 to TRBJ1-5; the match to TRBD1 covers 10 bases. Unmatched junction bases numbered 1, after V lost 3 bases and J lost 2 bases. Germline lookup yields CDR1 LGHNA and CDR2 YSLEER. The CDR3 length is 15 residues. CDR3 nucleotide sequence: TGCGCCAGCAGCCATGGGACAGGGGGCAATCAGCCCCAGCATTTT. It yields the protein CASSHGTGGNQPQHF.

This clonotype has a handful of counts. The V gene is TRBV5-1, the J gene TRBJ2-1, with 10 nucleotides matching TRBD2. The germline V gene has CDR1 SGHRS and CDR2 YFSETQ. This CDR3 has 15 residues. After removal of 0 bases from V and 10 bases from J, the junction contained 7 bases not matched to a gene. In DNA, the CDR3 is TGCGCCAGCAGCTTGGACGCTAGCGGGAGTAAAGAGCAGTTCTTC. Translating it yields CASSLDASGSKEQFF.

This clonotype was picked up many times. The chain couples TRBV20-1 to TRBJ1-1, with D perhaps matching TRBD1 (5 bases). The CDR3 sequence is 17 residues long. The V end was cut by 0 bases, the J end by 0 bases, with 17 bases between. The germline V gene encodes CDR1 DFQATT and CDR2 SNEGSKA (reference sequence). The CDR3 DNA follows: TGCAGTGCTAGAGATCGGCGACAGATCCACATGAACACTGAAGCTTTCTTT. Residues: CSARDRRQIHMNTEAFF.

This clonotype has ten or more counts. CDR3 sequence: CSASYENTEAFF. The CDR3 DNA sequence: TGCAGTGCTAGTTACGAGAACACTGAAGCTTTCTTT. V gene TRBV20-1 combines with J gene TRBJ1-1; D call uncertain. Germline lookup yields CDR1 DFQATT and CDR2 SNEGSKA (reference sequence). The CDR3 sequence is 12 residues long. V lost 3 bases and J 1 base, leaving 6 bases between the germline ends.

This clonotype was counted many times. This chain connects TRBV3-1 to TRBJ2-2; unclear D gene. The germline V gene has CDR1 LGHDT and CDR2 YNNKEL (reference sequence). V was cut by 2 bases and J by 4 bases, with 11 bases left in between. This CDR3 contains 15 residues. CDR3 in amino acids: CASSQRSVSTGELFF. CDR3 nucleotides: TGTGCCAGCAGCCAACGAAGCGTATCCACCGGGGAGCTGTTTTTT.